This T cell receptor beta chain stems from a study of T-cell reconstitution after alpha-beta-depleted transplantation in children. Study observations and caveats: Counts and diversity of T cells one year after transplant came mostly from newly produced T cells. Certain patients had high TCRbeta diversity at day 60, and it came from recipient T cells and thymic progenitors that survived. It was reported that alpha-beta T cells came from several hundred expanded graft clones (about two months after transplant).

For this clonotype: The target antigen is unknown.

Researchers prepared the TCRbeta library using unique molecular identifiers, the study reports. Using its own MiXCR run on the PCR reads, TCRdb lists one record per CDR3 protein. The profile shows 500,000 to 650,000 distinct CDR3 sequences, more than 9.5% of them singletons. CDR3 length: 12 residues. The germline CDR1 and CDR2 sequences are KGHDR and SFDVKD. V lost 9 bases and J lost 4, with 11 bases in between. The specimen comprised PBMCs, mostly from graft donor cells, sampled 180 days after TCRalphabeta/CD19-depleted stem cell transplant. The source is a female patient between 2 and 15 years old who had a stem cell transplant for aplastic anemia, so the T cells may come from the graft donor. V gene TRBV24-1 combines with J gene TRBJ1-2, with unresolved D. The CDR3 region has the DNA TGTGCCACCTGGGTCCAAGGCTATGGCTACACCTTC. It encodes CATWVQGYGYTF.